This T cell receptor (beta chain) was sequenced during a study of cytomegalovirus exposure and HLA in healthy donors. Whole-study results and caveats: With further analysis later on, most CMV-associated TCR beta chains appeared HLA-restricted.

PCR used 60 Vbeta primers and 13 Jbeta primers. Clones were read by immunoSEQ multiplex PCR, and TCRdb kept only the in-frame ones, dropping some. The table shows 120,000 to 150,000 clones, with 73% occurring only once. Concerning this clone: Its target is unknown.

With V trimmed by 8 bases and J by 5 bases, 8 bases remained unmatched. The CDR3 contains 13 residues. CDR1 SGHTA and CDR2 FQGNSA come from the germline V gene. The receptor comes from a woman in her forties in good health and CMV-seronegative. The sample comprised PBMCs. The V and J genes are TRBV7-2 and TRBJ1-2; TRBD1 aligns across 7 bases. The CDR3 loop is CASGTAPKYGYTF. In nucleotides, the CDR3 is TGTGCCAGCGGGACAGCTCCGAAGTATGGCTACACCTTC.